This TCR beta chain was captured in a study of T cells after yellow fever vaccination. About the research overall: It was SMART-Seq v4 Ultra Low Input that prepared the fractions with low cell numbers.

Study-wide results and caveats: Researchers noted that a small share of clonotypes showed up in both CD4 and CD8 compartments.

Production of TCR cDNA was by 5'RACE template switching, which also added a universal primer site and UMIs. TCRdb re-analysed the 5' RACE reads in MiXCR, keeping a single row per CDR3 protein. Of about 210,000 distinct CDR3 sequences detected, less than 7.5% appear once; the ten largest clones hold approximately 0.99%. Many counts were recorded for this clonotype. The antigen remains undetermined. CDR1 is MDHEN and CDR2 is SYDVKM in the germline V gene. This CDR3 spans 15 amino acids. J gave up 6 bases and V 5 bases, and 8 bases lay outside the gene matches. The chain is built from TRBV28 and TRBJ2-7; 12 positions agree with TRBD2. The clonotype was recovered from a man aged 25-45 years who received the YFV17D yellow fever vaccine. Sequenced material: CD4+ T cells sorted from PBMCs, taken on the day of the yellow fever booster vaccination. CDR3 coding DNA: TGTGCCAGCAGTATAACGACTAGCGGGAGTGGCGAGCAGTACTTC. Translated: CASSITTSGSGEQYF.